These T cell receptor beta chains were read from a single sample in a study of cytomegalovirus exposure and HLA in healthy donors. Only in-frame clones appear in the TCRdb table, and some are missing; sequencing was by immunoSEQ multiplex PCR. The data show approximately 220,000 clones, approximately 83% seen once. Sequenced input: PBMCs. The receptor source for this set is a woman between 25 and 40 years old in good health and CMV-seropositive. Each CDR3 is given with its conserved first and last residue. D genes are given only for firm matches. Expanded clones are given a class, and other clones once, few, many or no size at all.

CDR3 protein,D gene,J gene,V gene,clone size,CDR3 length
CASSSPGGSDDEKLFF,TRBD1,TRBJ1-4,TRBV11-3,NA,16
CASSLNGDSYEQYF,NA,TRBJ2-7,TRBV5-1,NA,14
CASSRDSQQETQYF,NA,TRBJ2-5,TRBV14,NA,14
CASSQHYGYTF,NA,TRBJ1-2,TRBV4-1,NA,11
CASSLGGAGELFF,NA,TRBJ2-2,TRBV19,NA,13
CASSAVEEEKLFF,NA,TRBJ1-4,TRBV4-3,NA,13
CASSPLGTGYGYTF,TRBD1,TRBJ1-2,TRBV27,NA,14
CASSQDLRSAYGYTF,NA,TRBJ1-2,TRBV4-1,NA,15
CASSMGDRGPYEQYF,TRBD1,TRBJ2-7,TRBV19,NA,15
CASKEGRGEMTQYF,NA,TRBJ2-3,TRBV14,NA,14
CASSLELAGVSSYNEQFF,TRBD2,TRBJ2-1,TRBV5-1,NA,18
CAISESGTAYEQYF,TRBD1,TRBJ2-7,TRBV10-3,NA,14
CASSEGGIQGADYGYTF,TRBD1,TRBJ1-2,TRBV25-1,NA,17
CASSLIVAPSYEQYF,NA,TRBJ2-7,TRBV11-2,NA,15
CASSPNKNTGELFF,NA,TRBJ2-2,TRBV7-3,once,14